These T cell receptor beta chains were read from a single sample in a study of T cell changes during pregnancy in multiple sclerosis. Method: immunoSEQ multiplex PCR; TCRdb's copy keeps in-frame clones and lacks some. This sample carries tens of thousands of clones, roughly 89% of them seen once, and the ten largest clones take roughly 2%. Sequenced material: peripheral blood, taken in the second trimester of pregnancy. The receptors originated from a female donor with multiple sclerosis, enrolled in a pregnancy study. Both conserved end residues are part of each CDR3. The D gene is left open where the match is weak. The size entry is marked missing in some rows and otherwise reads once, few, many or a size class.

J gene: TRBJ1-4
D gene: NA
clone size: NA
V gene: TRBV2
CDR3 protein: CASSPQGREKLFF
CDR3 DNA: TGTGCCAGCAGCCCTCAGGGGCGTGAAAAACTGTTTTTT

J gene: TRBJ2-7
D gene: TRBD1
clone size: few
V gene: TRBV7-6
CDR3 protein: CASSLEGAPYEQYF
CDR3 DNA: TGTGCCAGCAGCTTAGAGGGGGCTCCCTACGAGCAGTACTTC

J gene: TRBJ1-2
D gene: TRBD1
clone size: NA
V gene: TRBV19
CDR3 protein: CASSIAQGANYGYTF
CDR3 DNA: TGTGCCAGTAGTATAGCCCAGGGGGCGAACTATGGCTACACCTTC

J gene: TRBJ1-4
D gene: TRBD1
clone size: NA
V gene: TRBV28
CDR3 protein: CASSYQGEGEKLFF
CDR3 DNA: TGTGCCAGCAGTTATCAGGGGGAAGGTGAAAAACTGTTTTTT

J gene: TRBJ1-1
D gene: NA
clone size: NA
V gene: TRBV4-1
CDR3 protein: CASSQEGGKESPEAFF
CDR3 DNA: TGCGCCAGCAGCCAAGAGGGGGGTAAGGAATCTCCTGAAGCTTTCTTT

J gene: TRBJ2-3
D gene: NA
clone size: NA
V gene: TRBV7-3
CDR3 protein: CASSLDYGTDTQYF
CDR3 DNA: TGTGCCAGCAGCCTGGACTATGGGACAGATACGCAGTATTTT

J gene: TRBJ1-2
D gene: TRBD1
clone size: NA
V gene: TRBV6-5
CDR3 protein: CASRGTDGIYGYTF
CDR3 DNA: TGTGCCAGCAGGGGGACAGATGGAATCTATGGCTACACCTTC

J gene: TRBJ2-1
D gene: NA
clone size: NA
V gene: TRBV7-8
CDR3 protein: CASSPGRSVNNEQFF
CDR3 DNA: TGTGCCAGCAGCCCAGGAAGGTCAGTTAACAATGAGCAGTTCTTC

J gene: TRBJ2-1
D gene: TRBD1
clone size: NA
V gene: TRBV7-3
CDR3 protein: CASSPTGTGGRNEQFF
CDR3 DNA: TGTGCCAGCAGCCCCACAGGGACAGGGGGCAGGAATGAGCAGTTCTTC

J gene: TRBJ2-7
D gene: NA
clone size: NA
V gene: TRBV4-1
CDR3 protein: CASSQVHLLLPYEQYF
CDR3 DNA: TGCGCCAGCAGCCAAGTACATCTCTTATTACCCTACGAGCAGTACTTC

J gene: TRBJ1-1
D gene: TRBD1
clone size: NA
V gene: TRBV29-1
CDR3 protein: CSVEGDRNTEAFF
CDR3 DNA: TGCAGCGTTGAAGGGGACAGGAACACTGAAGCTTTCTTT

J gene: TRBJ1-2
D gene: NA
clone size: NA
V gene: TRBV6-5
CDR3 protein: CASSLGSRGGYTF
CDR3 DNA: TGTGCCAGCAGTCTAGGGAGTCGCGGGGGCTACACCTTC

J gene: TRBJ1-1
D gene: NA
clone size: NA
V gene: TRBV12-2
CDR3 protein: CASRLVVSGRYYTEAFF
CDR3 DNA: TGTGCAAGTCGCTTAGTGGTGTCAGGGCGATATTACACTGAAGCTTTCTTT

J gene: TRBJ2-7
D gene: NA
clone size: NA
V gene: TRBV11-3
CDR3 protein: CASSLAGQPSYEQYF
CDR3 DNA: TGTGCCAGCAGCTTGGCTGGGCAACCTTCCTACGAGCAGTACTTC

J gene: TRBJ2-1
D gene: TRBD2
clone size: NA
V gene: TRBV7-9
CDR3 protein: CASSSGLAGWNEQFF
CDR3 DNA: TGTGCCAGCAGCTCGGGACTAGCGGGGTGGAATGAGCAGTTCTTC

J gene: TRBJ2-1
D gene: NA
clone size: NA
V gene: TRBV19
CDR3 protein: CASSIAVERNEQFF
CDR3 DNA: TGTGCCAGTAGTATTGCCGTGGAGCGCAATGAGCAGTTCTTC

J gene: TRBJ2-7
D gene: NA
clone size: NA
V gene: TRBV21-1
CDR3 protein: CASSNRTSGNYEQYF
CDR3 DNA: TGTGCCAGCAGCAACCGGACTAGCGGGAACTACGAGCAGTACTTC

J gene: TRBJ1-5
D gene: TRBD1
clone size: few
V gene: TRBV15
CDR3 protein: CATSTGGSVAQHF
CDR3 DNA: TGTGCCACCAGCACAGGGGGAAGTGTGGCCCAGCATTTT

J gene: TRBJ2-1
D gene: NA
clone size: NA
V gene: TRBV7-9
CDR3 protein: CASSPAAGTYNEQFF
CDR3 DNA: TGTGCCAGCAGCCCTGCCGCAGGCACCTACAATGAGCAGTTCTTC

J gene: TRBJ1-1
D gene: NA
clone size: NA
V gene: TRBV11-3
CDR3 protein: CASSSSGTLNTEAFF
CDR3 DNA: TGTGCCAGCAGTTCCTCCGGGACACTGAACACTGAAGCTTTCTTT

J gene: TRBJ1-1
D gene: NA
clone size: NA
V gene: TRBV6-1
CDR3 protein: CASSFLTSTNTEAFF
CDR3 DNA: TGTGCCAGCAGTTTTCTTACTAGCACGAACACTGAAGCTTTCTTT

J gene: TRBJ1-1
D gene: NA
clone size: few
V gene: TRBV18
CDR3 protein: CASSRSRNTEAFF
CDR3 DNA: TGTGCCAGCTCACGTAGTCGGAACACTGAAGCTTTCTTT

J gene: TRBJ2-7
D gene: TRBD2
clone size: NA
V gene: TRBV11-2
CDR3 protein: CASSLSGGPYEQYF
CDR3 DNA: TGTGCCAGCAGCTTGAGCGGGGGTCCCTACGAGCAGTACTTC

J gene: TRBJ1-3
D gene: NA
clone size: NA
V gene: TRBV7-9
CDR3 protein: CASSQPRSSGNTIYF
CDR3 DNA: TGTGCCAGCAGCCAACCCCGCAGCTCTGGAAACACCATATATTTT

J gene: TRBJ1-3
D gene: TRBD1
clone size: NA
V gene: TRBV19
CDR3 protein: CASRGTASGNTIYF
CDR3 DNA: TGTGCCAGTAGGGGGACAGCCTCTGGAAACACCATATATTTT

J gene: TRBJ1-6
D gene: TRBD1
clone size: once
V gene: TRBV4-3
CDR3 protein: CASSQSDRGNSPLHF
CDR3 DNA: TGCGCCAGCAGCCAGAGCGACAGGGGGAATTCACCCCTCCACTTT

J gene: TRBJ1-1
D gene: NA
clone size: NA
V gene: TRBV5-1
CDR3 protein: CASSLIREGVEAFF
CDR3 DNA: TGCGCCAGCAGCTTGATCCGGGAAGGAGTTGAAGCTTTCTTT

J gene: TRBJ2-3
D gene: TRBD1
clone size: NA
V gene: TRBV11-3
CDR3 protein: CASSLGSRGPTDTQYF
CDR3 DNA: TGTGCCAGCAGCTTAGGCTCCAGGGGGCCCACAGATACGCAGTATTTT

J gene: TRBJ2-3
D gene: TRBD2
clone size: NA
V gene: TRBV6-4
CDR3 protein: CASSETAGGGDTQYF
CDR3 DNA: TGTGCCAGCAGTGAAACAGCGGGAGGGGGAGATACGCAGTATTTT

J gene: TRBJ2-1
D gene: TRBD2
clone size: NA
V gene: TRBV19
CDR3 protein: CASKTSEFNEQFF
CDR3 DNA: TGTGCCAGTAAGACTAGCGAGTTCAATGAGCAGTTCTTC

J gene: TRBJ1-4
D gene: NA
clone size: NA
V gene: TRBV28
CDR3 protein: CASSQMTGHNEKLFF
CDR3 DNA: TGTGCCAGCAGTCAGATGACAGGCCACAATGAAAAACTGTTTTTT

J gene: TRBJ2-1
D gene: NA
clone size: NA
V gene: TRBV7-9
CDR3 protein: CASSPPGLRGMDNGQFF
CDR3 DNA: TGTGCCAGCAGCCCCCCGGGCCTTCGGGGGATGGACAATGGGCAGTTCTTC

J gene: TRBJ1-5
D gene: TRBD1
clone size: medium-sized
V gene: TRBV4-1
CDR3 protein: CASSQETGVNQPQHF
CDR3 DNA: TGCGCCAGCAGCCAGGAGACAGGGGTCAATCAGCCCCAGCATTTT

J gene: TRBJ1-1
D gene: TRBD1
clone size: NA
V gene: TRBV5-1
CDR3 protein: CASLPTGTGVRTEAFF
CDR3 DNA: TGCGCCAGCTTACCAACCGGGACAGGAGTTAGGACTGAAGCTTTCTTT

J gene: TRBJ2-1
D gene: TRBD2
clone size: NA
V gene: TRBV11-1
CDR3 protein: CASSLSSGSHSGQAFF
CDR3 DNA: TGTGCCAGCAGCTTAAGTAGCGGGAGTCATAGCGGCCAAGCTTTCTTC

J gene: TRBJ1-5
D gene: NA
clone size: NA
V gene: TRBV30
CDR3 protein: CAWSGTGIASQHF
CDR3 DNA: TGTGCCTGGAGTGGGACGGGAATTGCGTCCCAGCATTTT

J gene: TRBJ2-3
D gene: TRBD2
clone size: NA
V gene: TRBV9
CDR3 protein: CASSGPGGRVRTDTQYF
CDR3 DNA: TGTGCCAGCAGCGGTCCGGGGGGGAGAGTTCGCACAGATACGCAGTATTTT

J gene: TRBJ1-1
D gene: NA
clone size: NA
V gene: TRBV18
CDR3 protein: CASSSTGNTEAFF
CDR3 DNA: TGTGCCAGCTCAAGCACAGGGAACACTGAAGCTTTCTTT

J gene: TRBJ2-3
D gene: TRBD2
clone size: NA
V gene: TRBV15
CDR3 protein: CATSISGRWATDTQYF
CDR3 DNA: TGTGCCACCAGCATAAGCGGGAGATGGGCCACAGATACGCAGTATTTT

J gene: TRBJ1-3
D gene: TRBD1
clone size: NA
V gene: TRBV11-3
CDR3 protein: CASSPYGQGPSGNTIYF
CDR3 DNA: TGTGCCAGCAGCCCATATGGACAGGGCCCCTCTGGAAACACCATATATTTT

J gene: TRBJ1-6
D gene: NA
clone size: NA
V gene: TRBV6-5
CDR3 protein: CASSPAAGGNSPLHF
CDR3 DNA: TGTGCCAGCAGCCCAGCCGCTGGGGGGAACTCACCCCTCCACTTT

J gene: TRBJ2-1
D gene: TRBD2
clone size: NA
V gene: TRBV7-9
CDR3 protein: CASSASGAHNEQFF
CDR3 DNA: TGTGCCAGCAGCGCTAGCGGGGCACACAATGAGCAGTTCTTC

J gene: TRBJ1-4
D gene: TRBD1
clone size: once
V gene: TRBV7-8
CDR3 protein: CASRGRGTGSEKLFF
CDR3 DNA: TGTGCCAGCAGGGGGAGGGGGACAGGGTCTGAAAAACTGTTTTTT

J gene: TRBJ1-6
D gene: NA
clone size: few
V gene: TRBV7-9
CDR3 protein: CASSLVSREGDNNSPLHF
CDR3 DNA: TGTGCCAGCAGCTTAGTTAGTCGGGAAGGCGATAATAATTCACCCCTCCACTTT

J gene: TRBJ1-1
D gene: NA
clone size: NA
V gene: TRBV30
CDR3 protein: CACEGLWAGWVAFF
CDR3 DNA: TGTGCCTGCGAAGGTCTTTGGGCAGGGTGGGTCGCTTTCTTT

J gene: TRBJ2-3
D gene: NA
clone size: NA
V gene: TRBV18
CDR3 protein: CASSPVRDTQYF
CDR3 DNA: TGTGCCAGCTCACCCGTGAGGGATACGCAGTATTTT

J gene: TRBJ1-4
D gene: TRBD1
clone size: NA
V gene: TRBV28
CDR3 protein: CASRRQGARDEKLFF
CDR3 DNA: TGTGCCAGCAGACGACAGGGGGCGCGAGATGAAAAACTGTTTTTT